This T cell receptor (beta chain) is drawn from a study of regulatory T cells in long-lasting Graves disease. Time point specified: newly diagnosed GD, antithyroid drugs for less than 3 months. From RNA extracted from PBMCs, the TCR library was made. This clonotype occurred a few times. Assembly of TCR beta libraries relied on iRepertoire HTBI primers together with Arm-PCR of CDR3 regions. TCRdb reprocessed the multiplex PCR reads with MiXCR, giving one entry per CDR3 protein. The sample comprises hundreds of thousands of distinct CDR3 sequences, around 15% of which are singletons, and about 18% rests with the top ten. The CDR3 length is 13 residues. Between the trimmed V and J ends, which lost 1 base and 8 bases, there was a span of 11 bases. Germline CDR1 DFQATT, CDR2 SNEGSKA (reference sequence). The data were also submitted as part of a second study, on T cells in Graves' hyperthyroidism and ophthalmopathy.

This TCR derives from a young woman with Graves disease. This chain links TRBV20-1 with TRBJ2-2; TRBD1 or TRBD2 may be the D gene (5 bases each). The specimen was peripheral blood mononuclear cells (PBMCs), collected at new diagnosis, from a patient treated with antithyroid drugs. The CDR3 spells CSARGDGVGELFF. Here the CDR3 DNA reads TGCAGTGCTAGAGGGGACGGCGTGGGGGAGCTGTTTTTT.